This T cell receptor beta chain was sequenced in a study of T-cell memory formation after mild COVID-19. From the 5' RACE reads, TCRdb called clonotypes with MiXCR, one entry per CDR3 protein. The sample shows 180,000 or so distinct CDR3 sequences, around 15% of them seen only once. The CDR3 sequence is 13 residues long. V was trimmed by 7 bases and J by 5 bases, leaving 14 bases between them. Germline V lookup: CDR1 MNHNY, CDR2 SVGAGI (reference sequence). The sample taken for sequencing was PBMCs or a T cell subset sorted from them (not recorded which). The sequence was obtained from an adult woman who had mild COVID-19 (a few samples of this study predate the infection). Cell type and time point are not known. This chain uses TRBV6-6 with TRBJ1-2; D might be TRBD1 (6 bases). The CDR3, as DNA: TGTGCCAGCAACAGGGAGGGGTGGTATGGCTACACCTTC. Translation gives CASNREGWYGYTF.